A selection of T cell receptor beta chains follows, all from one sample in a study of a mutant IDH1 vaccine in newly diagnosed glioma. Sequencing was performed with immunoSEQ multiplex PCR; in TCRdb, only in-frame clones are kept and a portion is missing. In the table there are tens of thousands of clones, 81% of which are singletons. These receptors have no known antigen. Sequenced material: PBMCs, taken from a glioma patient whose treatment included an IDH1 peptide vaccine. These receptor sequences come from a man between 40 and 49 years old with glioma. Each CDR3 is given without its conserved first and last residue.

V: TRBV13; J: TRBJ2-7; CDR3: ASSLVPSESSYEQY
V: TRBV19; J: TRBJ2-3; CDR3: ASSIFADTQY
V: TRBV5-4; J: TRBJ2-1; CDR3: ASSSLANEQF
V: TRBV7-9; J: TRBJ2-7; CDR3: ASSLNPWAGEQY
V: TRBV7-9; J: TRBJ2-7; CDR3: ASSLGRTGGYEQY
V: TRBV6-5; J: TRBJ1-1; CDR3: ASSFTTGGTEAF
V: TRBV4-1; J: TRBJ1-2; CDR3: ASSQGGVRVGYGYT
V: TRBV7-2; J: TRBJ1-4; CDR3: ASSSTGGSEKLF
V: TRBV7-2; J: TRBJ2-5; CDR3: ASSLANYGGPAKTQY
V: TRBV9; J: TRBJ1-1; CDR3: ASSDRASTEAF
V: TRBV29-1; J: TRBJ2-3; CDR3: SVEGEDTQY
V: TRBV4-2; J: TRBJ2-7; CDR3: ASSQEGNRQGEQY
V: TRBV7-2; J: TRBJ1-3; CDR3: ASSLWNGNTIY
V: TRBV5-1; J: TRBJ1-2; CDR3: ASSLGGGEGYT
V: TRBV6-5; J: NA; CDR3: ASRVGGGAYEQY
V: TRBV19; J: TRBJ1-5; CDR3: ASSIGGTGGFQPQH
V: TRBV7-2; J: TRBJ2-5; CDR3: ASSPGIAEIQETQY
V: TRBV7-2; J: TRBJ1-2; CDR3: ASSPSTGGVNYGYT
V: TRBV6-5; J: TRBJ2-5; CDR3: ASRVAGPQETQY
V: TRBV7-7; J: TRBJ2-5; CDR3: ASSSLTGETQY
V: TRBV7-9; J: TRBJ2-1; CDR3: ASSLGLGEGCNEQF
V: TRBV2; J: TRBJ2-7; CDR3: ASTAASYEQY
V: TRBV5-6; J: TRBJ2-1; CDR3: ASSVATGYPYNEQF
V: TRBV5-4; J: TRBJ2-7; CDR3: ASSLRRVQYYEQY
V: TRBV2; J: TRBJ2-1; CDR3: ASSYFNEQF
V: TRBV29-1; J: TRBJ2-7; CDR3: SVEGLTGGLSYEQY
V: TRBV11-2; J: TRBJ2-7; CDR3: ASSFGGTYEQY
V: TRBV7-2; J: TRBJ2-5; CDR3: ASSFTPGLAGQETQY
V: TRBV10-3; J: TRBJ1-6; CDR3: ASLRGGGDSPLH
V: TRBV9; J: TRBJ1-3; CDR3: ASSVDISGNTIY
V: TRBV6-6; J: TRBJ1-4; CDR3: ASSRTGEGEKLF
V: TRBV14; J: TRBJ1-1; CDR3: ASSQVVRQINTEAF
V: TRBV5-4; J: TRBJ2-5; CDR3: ASSFALPGGYQETQY
V: TRBV13; J: TRBJ1-5; CDR3: ASSVRGYPEQPQH
V: TRBV6-1; J: TRBJ2-1; CDR3: ASSGDVAGGNEQF
V: TRBV10-3; J: TRBJ1-2; CDR3: AISEPQYREDGYT
V: TRBV6-5; J: TRBJ2-7; CDR3: ASSLSLATYEQY
V: TRBV9; J: TRBJ1-6; CDR3: ASSPHRTGNSPLH
V: TRBV7-9; J: TRBJ2-5; CDR3: ASSLVEGGETQY
V: TRBV7-2; J: TRBJ1-6; CDR3: ASSIYRGGNSPLH
V: TRBV2; J: TRBJ1-2; CDR3: ASSEGFYGYT
V: TRBV25-1; J: TRBJ1-1; CDR3: ASSPSRGYTEAF
V: TRBV10-3; J: TRBJ2-3; CDR3: AISSPGQGSTDTQY
V: TRBV7-2; J: TRBJ2-1; CDR3: ASSQGLAWNEQF
V: TRBV28; J: TRBJ1-4; CDR3: ASRVGGLEEKLF
V: TRBV14; J: TRBJ1-1; CDR3: ASSQGQMNTEAF
V: TRBV11-2; J: TRBJ1-2; CDR3: ASSSSDRNYGYT
V: TRBV30; J: TRBJ2-7; CDR3: AWTGLAGHEQY
V: TRBV5-5; J: TRBJ1-1; CDR3: ASSLTPNAEAF
V: TRBV11-2; J: TRBJ2-1; CDR3: ASSASGTSYNEQF
V: TRBV30; J: TRBJ1-1; CDR3: AWRLGTEAF